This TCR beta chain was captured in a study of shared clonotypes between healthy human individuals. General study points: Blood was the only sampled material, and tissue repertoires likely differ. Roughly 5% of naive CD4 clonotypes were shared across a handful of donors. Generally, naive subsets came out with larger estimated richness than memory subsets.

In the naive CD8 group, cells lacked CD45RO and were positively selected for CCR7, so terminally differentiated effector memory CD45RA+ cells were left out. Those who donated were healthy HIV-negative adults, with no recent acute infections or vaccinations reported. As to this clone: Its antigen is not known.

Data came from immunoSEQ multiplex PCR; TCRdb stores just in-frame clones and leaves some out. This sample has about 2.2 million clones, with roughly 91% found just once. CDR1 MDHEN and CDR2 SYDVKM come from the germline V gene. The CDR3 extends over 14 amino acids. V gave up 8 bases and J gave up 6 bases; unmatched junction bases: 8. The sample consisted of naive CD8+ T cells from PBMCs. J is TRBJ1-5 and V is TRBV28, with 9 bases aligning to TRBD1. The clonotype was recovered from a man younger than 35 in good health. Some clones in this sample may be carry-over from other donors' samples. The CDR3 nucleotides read TGTGCCAGCTCCGGGACAGGGTTTGGTCAGCCCCAGCATTTT. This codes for CASSGTGFGQPQHF.